This T cell receptor beta chain was sequenced during a study of T cell repertoires in cytomegalovirus infection. TCRdb re-called the reads through MiXCR, storing one row per CDR3 protein. The sample lists under 800,000 distinct CDR3 sequences, 20% to 25% occurring once. This clonotype came up a few times. CDR1 and CDR2 from the germline V gene are MNHEY and SVGAGI. The CDR3 is made up of 16 amino acids. Trimming cost V 0 bases and J 0 bases, with 9 bases left between them. Specimen: CD8+ T cells from PBMCs. This sequence originates from a human donor in good health (CMV status not recorded). Some clones in this sample may be carry-over from other donors' samples. This chain uses TRBV6-5 with TRBJ2-1; a weak D match, TRBD1 (5 bases). CDR3 sequence: CASSYSDMGSYNEQFF. As DNA, the CDR3 is TGTGCCAGCAGTTACTCGGACATGGGCTCCTACAATGAGCAGTTCTTC.